A single sample is the source of the 10 T cell receptor beta chains below, sequenced in a study of shared clonotypes between healthy human individuals (dated by TCRdb to the early 2020s). Libraries were constructed by the immunoSEQ multiplex PCR assay. Entries here come from immuneACCESS through TCRdb and include only in-frame sequences with V and J called. Some clones fail to appear in such tables; in the studies checked, an unresolved V gene covers under half of the shortfall, and the cause of the remainder is unknown. In all, the sample holds 550,000 to 650,000 clones, and about 96% of those were seen once. In total, the top ten clones hold 0.11% of the sample. CD8 naive samples consisted of CD45RO-negative cells that were positively selected for CCR7, yielding a CD45RA+CCR7+ population without TemRA cells. Material: naive CD8+ T cells sorted from blood. What this sample's cell subset or site label stands for: CD45RA+CCR7+. All receptors derive from a woman in her 30s in good health.

The chain has TRBV9 and TRBJ1-5; maybe TRBD1 (6 bases). Germline V gene sequence: CDR1 SGDLS, CDR2 YYNGEE. The CDR3 contains 15 residues. V was trimmed by 1 base and J by 6 bases, leaving 14 bases between them. This CDR3 is CASSVNGGGGQPQHF. Written as DNA, the CDR3 is TGTGCCAGCAGCGTAAACGGAGGGGGTGGTCAGCCCCAGCATTTT.

The genes are TRBV9 and TRBJ2-7; tentative D call: TRBD1 (5 bases). CDR3 length: 12 residues. V dropped 3 bases and J dropped 8 bases, with 12 bases sitting between them. Germline CDR1 reads SGDLS; CDR2 reads YYNGEE. CDR3 sequence: CASSASGAQQYF. In DNA, the CDR3 is TGTGCCAGCAGCGCCTCTGGGGCCCAGCAGTACTTC.

With respect to this clone: This specimen includes other DNA sequences encoding the same CDR3. The chain's CDR3 is CASSVGGITTNEKLFF. The CDR3 DNA reads TGTGCCAGCAGCGTAGGGGGGATCACAACTAATGAAAAACTGTTTTTT. V usage is TRBV9 and J usage is TRBJ1-4, with a tentative D call TRBD1 (5 bases). The CDR3 sequence is 16 residues long. Germline V gives CDR1 SGDLS, CDR2 YYNGEE. V was trimmed by 0 bases and J by 0 bases, leaving 9 bases between them.

The V call is TRBV5-4, the J call TRBJ2-7; no clear D. V dropped 0 bases and J dropped 0 bases, with 7 bases sitting between them. CDR1 is SGHNT and CDR2 is YYREEE in the germline V gene (reference sequence). The CDR3 covers 14 residues. The CDR3 nucleotides are TGTGCCAGCAGCTTGGTGGGGAACTCCTACGAGCAGTACTTC. It codes for CASSLVGNSYEQYF. Variable domain in full (rest from reference TRBV5-4 and TRBJ2-7): ETGVTQSPTHLIKTRGQQVTLRCSSQSGHNTVSWYQQALGQGPQFIFQYYREEENGRGNFPPRFSGLQFPNYSSELNVNALELDDSALYLCASSLVGNSYEQYFGPGTRLTVT.

V is TRBV9 and J is TRBJ2-7; 7 bases match TRBD2. The CDR3 loop spans 15 amino acids. Germline V gene lookup returns CDR1 SGDLS and CDR2 YYNGEE. Unmatched junction bases numbered 9, after V lost 4 bases and J lost 2 bases. The CDR3 DNA sequence: TGTGCCAGCAGCCGGGGGAGCGGGACCACCTACGAGCAGTACTTC. The encoded protein is CASSRGSGTTYEQYF.

This clone was recorded once. This sequence joins TRBV9 and TRBJ2-2; TRBD2 aligns across 12 bases. With 3 bases clipped from V and 3 bases from J, the junction kept 3 bases outside the gene matches. The germline CDR1 and CDR2 sequences are SGDLS and YYNGEE. The CDR3 has 16 residues. CDR3 DNA sequence: TGTGCCAGCAGCGCGGGACTAGCGGGCGACACCGGGGAGCTGTTTTTT. It codes for CASSAGLAGDTGELFF.

This rearrangement joins TRBV6-5 to TRBJ2-5; D perhaps matches TRBD2 (6 bases). Gene TRBJ2-7 matches the end of the DNA better, so the J call may be wrong. The CDR3 consists of 12 residues. The germline gives CDR1 MNHEY, CDR2 SVGAGI. In DNA form, the CDR3 reads TGTGCCAGCGGGGGAGGTCTCTACGAGCAGTACTTC. It encodes CASGGGLYEQYF.

The rearrangement links TRBV10-2 to TRBJ2-7, with 7 nucleotides matching TRBD2. This CDR3 has 14 residues. V shed 7 bases, J shed 0 bases, and the junction held 6 bases outside the gene matches. The germline gives CDR1 WSHSY, CDR2 SAAADI. The CDR3 DNA is TGCGCCAGCATGCGGGAGTTGGACTCCTACGAGCAGTACTTC. Translated: CASMRELDSYEQYF.

V is TRBV28 and J is TRBJ2-2; D tentatively reads TRBD1 or TRBD2 (11 bases each). V was shortened by 3 bases and J by 2 bases, with 28 bases between the two germline ends. Germline V gene sequence: CDR1 MDHEN, CDR2 SYDVKM. This CDR3 has 21 amino acids. CDR3 DNA sequence: TGTGCCAGCAGTTTCCTAGGACAGGGGGCGCGACTAGCGGGAAACACCGGGGAGCTGTTTTTT. It specifies CASSFLGQGARLAGNTGELFF.

This clone was observed a single time. The CDR3 sequence is CASNSRPGEDTDTQYF. The CDR3 DNA is TGTGCCAGCAATTCCCGGCCGGGAGAGGACACAGATACGCAGTATTTT. The chain uses TRBV27 and TRBJ2-3; tentative D call: TRBD2 (6 bases). V was trimmed by 7 bases and J by 2 bases, leaving 19 bases between them. The CDR3 is 16 residues long. CDR1 and CDR2 (germline): MNHEY, SMNVEV (reference sequence).